This entry is about one T cell receptor (beta chain). Its cognate antigen is unknown. This sample is part of a study of T cell repertoires in cytomegalovirus infection. As for the study in general: CMV infection together with matching HLA type was indicated by public TCR beta signatures. General study points: HLA-C-restricted CMV clonotypes gave the most frequent clonotype in two of eight donors.

Trimming removed 5 bases at V and 7 bases at J, with 10 bases between. Per the germline V gene, CDR1 is SGHAT and CDR2 is FQNNGV. This CDR3 contains 12 residues. Via MiXCR, TCRdb re-called the reads, giving one row per CDR3 protein. Altogether approximately 730,000 distinct CDR3 sequences are present, roughly 33% being singletons, with the ten largest covering around a sixth. The input for sequencing was cultured PBMCs, taken from culture after CMV antigen stimulation. This chain links TRBV11-2 with TRBJ2-3; D unclear. The origin of this receptor is a human donor in good health (CMV status not recorded). Some clones in this sample may be carry-over from other donors' samples. CDR3 sequence: CASSEPVHTQYF. The CDR3 bases are TGTGCCAGCAGCGAGCCAGTCCATACGCAGTATTTT.